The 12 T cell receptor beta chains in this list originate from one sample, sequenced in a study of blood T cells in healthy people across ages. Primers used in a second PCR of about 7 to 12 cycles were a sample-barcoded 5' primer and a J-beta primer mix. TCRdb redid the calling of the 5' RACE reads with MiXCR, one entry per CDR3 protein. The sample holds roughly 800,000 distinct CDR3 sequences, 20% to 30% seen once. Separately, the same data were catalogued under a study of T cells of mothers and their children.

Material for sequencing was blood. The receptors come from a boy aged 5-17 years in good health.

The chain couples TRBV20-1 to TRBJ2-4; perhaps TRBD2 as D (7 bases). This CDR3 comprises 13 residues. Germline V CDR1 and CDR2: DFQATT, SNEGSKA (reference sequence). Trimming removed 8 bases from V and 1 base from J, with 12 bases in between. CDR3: CSTGRAAKNIQYF. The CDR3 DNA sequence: TGCAGTACAGGGAGGGCGGCCAAAAACATTCAGTACTTC.

CDR3 loop: CASSSGASNYGYTF. The CDR3 region has the DNA TGCGCCAGCAGCTCCGGGGCAAGCAACTATGGCTACACCTTC. This rearrangement joins TRBV5-1 to TRBJ1-2; the D gene is possibly TRBD1 (5 bases). Trimming cost V 3 bases and J 2 bases, with 11 bases left between them. This CDR3 comprises 14 residues. Germline CDR1 reads SGHRS; CDR2 reads YFSETQ.

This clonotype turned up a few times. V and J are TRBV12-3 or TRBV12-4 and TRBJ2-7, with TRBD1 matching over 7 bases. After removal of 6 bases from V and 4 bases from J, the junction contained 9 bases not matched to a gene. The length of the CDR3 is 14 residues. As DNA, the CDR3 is TGTGCCAGCAGCCGGACAGGTCGGAGATACGAGCAGTACTTC. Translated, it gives CASSRTGRRYEQYF.

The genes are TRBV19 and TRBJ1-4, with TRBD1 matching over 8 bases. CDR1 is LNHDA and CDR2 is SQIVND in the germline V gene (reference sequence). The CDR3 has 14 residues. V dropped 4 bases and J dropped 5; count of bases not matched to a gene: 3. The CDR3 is CASSTTGGNEKLFF. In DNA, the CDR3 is TGTGCCAGTAGTACTACAGGGGGAAATGAAAAACTGTTTTTT.

The CDR3 is CSARESAIPYTEAFF. The CDR3 DNA is TGCAGTGCTAGAGAGTCTGCAATACCGTACACTGAAGCTTTCTTT. The chain recombines TRBV20-1 with TRBJ1-1; D not resolved. The germline gives CDR1 DFQATT, CDR2 SNEGSKA (reference sequence). Trimming took off 0 bases at V and 3 bases at J, with 14 bases between the two ends. The CDR3 covers 15 residues.

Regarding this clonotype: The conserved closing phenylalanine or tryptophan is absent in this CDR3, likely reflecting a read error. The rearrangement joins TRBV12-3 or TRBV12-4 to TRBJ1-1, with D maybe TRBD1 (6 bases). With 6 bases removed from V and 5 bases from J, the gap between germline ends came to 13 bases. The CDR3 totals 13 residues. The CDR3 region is CASRVRGRTEAFS. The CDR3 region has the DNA TGTGCCAGCAGAGTCAGGGGACGGACTGAAGCTTTCTCT.

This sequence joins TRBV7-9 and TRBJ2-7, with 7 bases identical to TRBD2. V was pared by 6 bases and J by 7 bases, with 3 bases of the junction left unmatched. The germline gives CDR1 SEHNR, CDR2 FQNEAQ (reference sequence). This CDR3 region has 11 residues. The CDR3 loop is CASRGEGEQYF. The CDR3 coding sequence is TGTGCCAGCAGGGGGGAGGGGGAGCAGTACTTC.

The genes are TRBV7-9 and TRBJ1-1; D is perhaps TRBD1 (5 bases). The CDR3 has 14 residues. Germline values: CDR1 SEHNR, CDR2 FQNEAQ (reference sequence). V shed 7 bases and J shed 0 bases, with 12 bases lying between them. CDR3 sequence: CASTAGIMNTEAFF. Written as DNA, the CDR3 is TGTGCCAGCACCGCAGGGATTATGAACACTGAAGCTTTCTTT.

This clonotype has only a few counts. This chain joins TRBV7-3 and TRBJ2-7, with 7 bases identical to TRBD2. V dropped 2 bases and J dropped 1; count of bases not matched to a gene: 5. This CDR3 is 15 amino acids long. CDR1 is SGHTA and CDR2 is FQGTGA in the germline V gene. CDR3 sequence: CASSLYVGGSYEQYF. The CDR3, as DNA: TGTGCCAGCAGCTTATATGTGGGAGGGTCCTACGAGCAGTACTTC.

CDR3 DNA: TGCAGCGTTGCCCTAGGAAGCAGGGTTCACACAGATACGCAGTATTTT. Protein: CSVALGSRVHTDTQYF. The chain joins TRBV29-1 to TRBJ2-3; tentative D call: TRBD1 (5 bases). Germline-derived CDR1 and CDR2 are SQVTM and ANQGSEA. V shed 4 bases and J shed 2 bases, with 19 bases lying between them. The CDR3 extends over 16 amino acids.

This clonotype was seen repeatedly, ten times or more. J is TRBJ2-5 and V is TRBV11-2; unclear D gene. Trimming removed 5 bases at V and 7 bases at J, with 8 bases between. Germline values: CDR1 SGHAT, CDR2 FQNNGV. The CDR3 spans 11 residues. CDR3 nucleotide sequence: TGTGCCAGCAGCCCCCGTCGGACCCAGTACTTC. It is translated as CASSPRRTQYF.

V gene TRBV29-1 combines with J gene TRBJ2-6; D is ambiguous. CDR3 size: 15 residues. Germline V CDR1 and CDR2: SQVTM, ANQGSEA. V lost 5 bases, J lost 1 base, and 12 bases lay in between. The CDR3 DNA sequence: TGCAGCGTTTGGATTTGGGGTTCTGGGGCCAACGTCCTGACTTTC. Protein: CSVWIWGSGANVLTF.